This T cell receptor beta chain was observed in a study of blood T cell repertoires in COVID-19. Overall study context: COVID-19 samples collected from the United States, Italy and Spain covered acute and convalescent phases. Sample material is recorded as cDNA or gDNA derived from T cells, B-cell-depleted T cells, or PBMCs.

Seattle enrolled patients during active infection and tracked them longitudinally. CDR1 is SGHTA and CDR2 is FQGTGA in the germline V gene. The length of the CDR3 is 15 residues. V dropped 5 bases and J dropped 6; count of bases not matched to a gene: 8. Study processing details: Using reference gene primer amplification, nucleated cell counts were estimated. Here immunoSEQ multiplex PCR was the method, and the copy in TCRdb shows in-frame clones only, minus some. That table furnishes V, J and clone size, whereas the DNA furnished D and trimming. In the table there are 110,000 or so clones, approximately 85% of which are singletons.

The sequence was obtained from a woman between 55 and 75 years old with COVID-19, enrolled during active disease. Sequencing was performed on peripheral blood. The gene calls are TRBV7-3 and TRBJ2-7; 12 nucleotides agree with TRBD1. In nucleotides, the CDR3 is TGTGCCAGCAGCGAACATGGGACAGGGGGCTCCGAGCAGTACTTC. This sequence encodes CASSEHGTGGSEQYF.